This T cell receptor (beta chain) was captured by sequencing in a study of identifying expanded T cells in peripheral blood. As to this clone: The antigen is undetermined.

Only in-frame clones appear in the TCRdb table, and some are missing; sequencing was by immunoSEQ multiplex PCR. The sample consists of tens of thousands of clones, 85% to 90% of them appearing once. Study-level findings and limits: Approximately 1.2 clones differed between technical replicates, versus approximately 17 and 20 over time. Variance in clone template counts between approximately two-week samples significantly increased with total template count across all healthy donors.

No infections or other immune events were documented during collection. The specimen sequenced was blood. This clonotype originated in a person between 18 and 70 years old in good health.

Written as DNA, the CDR3 is TGTGCCAGCAGCTTAAACGCGGCAGAGACCCAGTACTTC. Its protein product is CASSLNAAETQYF. V gene TRBV7-2 combines with J gene TRBJ2-5; D ambiguous. Germline V gene sequence: CDR1 SGHTA, CDR2 FQGNSA. This CDR3 is 13 amino acids long. V lost 2 bases and J lost 4, with 8 bases in between.